A selection of T cell receptor beta chains follows, all from one sample in a study of T-cell reconstitution after alpha-beta-depleted transplantation in children. TCRdb called the PCR reads again in MiXCR, with one record for every CDR3 protein. Of 440,000 or so distinct CDR3 sequences in the sample, roughly two fifths were seen once. This specimen was PBMCs, taken before TCRalphabeta/CD19-depleted stem cell transplant. The receptors here all came from a girl aged 2 to 10 with aplastic anemia, due to receive a stem cell transplant. Each CDR3 is given with its conserved first and last residue. D genes are given only for firm matches. Some rows mark clone size as missing; the rest say once, few, many or name a class of expanded clone.

J,D,V,size,CDR3,DNA
TRBJ2-3,-,TRBV5-5,few,CASSFVGTFSTDTQYF,TGTGCCAGCAGTTTCGTGGGGACCTTTAGCACAGATACGCAGTATTTT
TRBJ2-7,TRBD2,TRBV5-1,many,CASSPGLAGAYEQYF,TGCGCCAGCAGCCCGGGTCTAGCGGGAGCTTACGAGCAGTACTTC
TRBJ2-1,TRBD2,TRBV7-2,-,CASSSGTSGKLFF,TGTGCCAGCAGCTCAGGGACTAGCGGGAAGCTGTTCTTC
TRBJ2-1,TRBD2,TRBV5-1,-,CASSQGLAGFNNEQFF,TGCGCCAGCAGCCAGGGACTAGCGGGATTCAACAATGAGCAGTTCTTC
TRBJ1-6,-,TRBV12-3/TRBV12-4,many,CASSFAGNSPLHF,TGTGCCAGCAGTTTTGCGGGTAATTCACCCCTCCACTTT
TRBJ2-7,TRBD2,TRBV14,many,CASSTLQAGGPGEQYF,TGTGCCAGCAGCACACTGCAAGCGGGAGGGCCAGGCGAGCAGTACTTC
TRBJ1-1,-,TRBV20-1,-,CSAPLSDSASEAFF,TGCAGTGCTCCACTATCAGATTCAGCCTCTGAAGCTTTCTTT
TRBJ1-1,TRBD1,TRBV5-1,few,CASSLDRGDTEAFF,TGCGCCAGCAGCTTGGACAGGGGGGACACTGAAGCTTTCTTT
TRBJ2-3,-,TRBV18,-,CASSLGVSLTDTQYF,TGTGCCAGCTCACTTGGAGTGAGCCTGACAGATACGCAGTATTTT
TRBJ1-6,-,TRBV28,few,CASRPAGPLSVPLHF,TGTGCCAGCAGGCCCGCGGGGCCCCTTTCTGTACCCCTCCACTTT
TRBJ2-7,-,TRBV5-1,-,CASSSRTNSIHEQYF,TGCGCCAGCAGCTCTAGGACAAATAGTATCCACGAGCAGTACTTC
TRBJ1-6,TRBD1,TRBV7-9,few,CASSPRRDRNSPLHF,TGTGCCAGCAGCCCACGGCGGGACAGAAATTCACCCCTCCACTTT
TRBJ1-1,-,TRBV4-1,many,CASSQVQGREAFF,TGCGCCAGCAGCCAAGTGCAGGGGAGGGAAGCTTTCTTT
TRBJ1-1,-,TRBV5-1,many,CASSSEGKKAFF,TGCGCCAGCAGCTCGGAGGGGAAAAAGGCTTTCTTT
TRBJ2-7,-,TRBV20-1,-,CSAGDYEQYF,TGCAGTGCTGGCGATTACGAGCAGTACTTC
TRBJ1-5,-,TRBV6-6,many,CASTASNQPQHF,TGTGCCAGCACGGCCTCCAATCAGCCCCAGCATTTT
TRBJ2-7,TRBD1,TRBV5-1,many,CASSLASGSDRTGYGYEQYF,TGCGCCAGCAGCTTGGCTTCAGGTTCGGACAGGACGGGGTACGGCTACGAGCAGTACTTC
TRBJ1-5,-,TRBV7-2,-,CASSPGVRGSSNQPQHF,TGTGCCAGCAGCCCCGGGGTCAGGGGTAGTAGCAATCAGCCCCAGCATTTT
TRBJ1-5,TRBD1,TRBV5-5,few,CASSQGGNQPQHF,TGTGCCAGCAGCCAGGGGGGCAATCAGCCCCAGCATTTT
TRBJ2-2,-,TRBV9,many,CASSPRSANGELFF,TGTGCCAGCAGTCCGCGTTCGGCAAACGGGGAGCTGTTTTTT
TRBJ2-1,TRBD2,TRBV12-3/TRBV12-4,many,CASSAGLAGGRDEQFF,TGTGCCAGCAGTGCGGGACTAGCGGGAGGGAGGGATGAGCAGTTCTTC
TRBJ2-5,TRBD1,TRBV5-1,few,CASSSGTGGETQYF,TGCGCCAGCAGCTCGGGGACAGGAGGGGAGACCCAGTACTTC